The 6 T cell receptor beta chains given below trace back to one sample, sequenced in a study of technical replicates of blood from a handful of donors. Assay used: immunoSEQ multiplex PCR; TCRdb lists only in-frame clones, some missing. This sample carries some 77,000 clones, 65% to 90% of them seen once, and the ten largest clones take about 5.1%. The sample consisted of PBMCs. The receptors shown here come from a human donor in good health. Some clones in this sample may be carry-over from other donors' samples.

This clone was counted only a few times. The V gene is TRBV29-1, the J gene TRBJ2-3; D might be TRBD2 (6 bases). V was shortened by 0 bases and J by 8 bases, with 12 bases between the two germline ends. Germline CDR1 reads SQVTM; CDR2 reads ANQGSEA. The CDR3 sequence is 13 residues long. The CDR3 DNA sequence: TGCAGCGTTGAAGATCAGGCCGGGGGTACGCAGTATTTT. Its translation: CSVEDQAGGTQYF.

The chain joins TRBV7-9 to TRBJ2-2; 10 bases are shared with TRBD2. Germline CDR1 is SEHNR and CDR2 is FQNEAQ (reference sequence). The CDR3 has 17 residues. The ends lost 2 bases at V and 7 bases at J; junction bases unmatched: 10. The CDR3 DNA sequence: TGTGCCAGCAGCTTACTCTTGCTAGCGGGAGTGGACGGGGAGCTGTTTTTT. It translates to CASSLLLLAGVDGELFF.

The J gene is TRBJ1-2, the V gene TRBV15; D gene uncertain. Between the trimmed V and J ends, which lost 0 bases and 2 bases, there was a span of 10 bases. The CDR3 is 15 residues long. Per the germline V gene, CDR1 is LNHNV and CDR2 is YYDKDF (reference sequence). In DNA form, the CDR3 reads TGTGCCACCAGCAGAGATCGGTTACGGAACTATGGCTACACCTTC. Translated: CATSRDRLRNYGYTF.

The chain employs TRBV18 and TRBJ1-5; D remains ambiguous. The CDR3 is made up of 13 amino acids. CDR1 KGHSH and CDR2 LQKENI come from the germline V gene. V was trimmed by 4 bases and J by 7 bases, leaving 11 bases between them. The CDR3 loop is CASSRRGEQPQHF. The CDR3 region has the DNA TGTGCCAGCTCACGGAGAGGAGAACAGCCCCAGCATTTT.

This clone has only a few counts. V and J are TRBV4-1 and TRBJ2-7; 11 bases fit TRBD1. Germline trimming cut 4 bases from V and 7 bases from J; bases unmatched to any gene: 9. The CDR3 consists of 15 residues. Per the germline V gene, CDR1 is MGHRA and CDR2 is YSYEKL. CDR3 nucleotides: TGCGCCAGCAGCCTCGTAGGACAGGGGGCTGGGGAGCAGTACTTC. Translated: CASSLVGQGAGEQYF.

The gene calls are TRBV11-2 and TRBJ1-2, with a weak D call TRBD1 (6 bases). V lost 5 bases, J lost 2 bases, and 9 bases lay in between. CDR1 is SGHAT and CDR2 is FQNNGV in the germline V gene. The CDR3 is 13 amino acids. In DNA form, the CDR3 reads TGTGCCAGCAGCCCGGACAGAAACTATGGCTACACCTTC. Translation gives CASSPDRNYGYTF.